The clone carrying this TCR beta chain has just a few counts. The antigen is unknown. This sample was included in a study of identical twins. Findings of the study overall: Alpha sequences that were out-of-frame and twin-shared showed an excess of low generation probability. A cross-sectional statistical analysis, not follow-up of the same donors, supported the conclusions. With abundant cord blood beta clonotypes, insertions were fewer; memory repertoires showed no such pattern.

CDR1 and CDR2 from the germline V gene are DFQATT and SNEGSKA (reference sequence). V shed 6 bases and J 0 bases; nucleotides not matched to a gene: 4. This CDR3 is built from 14 residues. A universal primer site came from template switching; cDNA carried unique molecular identifiers. TCRdb reprocessed the 5' RACE reads via MiXCR and lists one record per CDR3 protein. The sample yields about 700,000 distinct CDR3 sequences, roughly 8% seen once. These sequences were also reported in another study, on yellow fever vaccine responses in identical twins.

The source of this sequence is a woman aged 18-35 years in good health. The material sequenced was PBMCs. This chain links TRBV20-1 with TRBJ2-7, with TRBD2 matching 11 bases. Written as DNA, the CDR3 is TGCAGTGCCCGACTAGCGGGAAACTCCTACGAGCAGTACTTC. As protein: CSARLAGNSYEQYF.